The next 20 T cell receptor beta chains were all read from a single sample in a study of T cell responses to AZD1222 COVID-19 vaccine. Measured with immunoSEQ multiplex PCR; TCRdb has only the in-frame clones, and not every one. The sample yields approximately 200,000 clones, 90% to 95% seen once. The material was peripheral blood, obtained 28 days after the second AZD1222 dose. The source of these receptors is an adult who received the AZD1222 COVID-19 vaccine.

CDR3 loop: CASSGTGVFGANVLTF. The DNA of the CDR3 is TGTGCCAGCAGTGGGACAGGAGTCTTTGGGGCCAACGTCCTGACTTTC. The chain uses TRBV28 and TRBJ2-6, with 8 nucleotides matching TRBD1. With V trimmed by 5 bases and J by 3 bases, 6 bases remained unmatched. The germline V gene encodes CDR1 MDHEN and CDR2 SYDVKM. The CDR3 length is 16 residues.

The gene calls are TRBV5-5 and TRBJ1-2; a weak D match, TRBD1 (5 bases). Trimming pared 2 bases from V and 3 bases from J, leaving 17 bases between. Germline V gene sequence: CDR1 SGHKS, CDR2 YYEKEE (reference sequence). The CDR3 has 16 residues. CDR3 amino acids: CASSLTSGDVYYGYTF. In DNA form, the CDR3 reads TGTGCCAGCAGCTTAACGTCGGGGGACGTGTACTATGGCTACACCTTC.

The rearrangement uses TRBV6-1 and TRBJ2-5, with TRBD2 matching 7 bases. Germline-derived CDR1 and CDR2 are MNHNS and SASEGT. The CDR3 consists of 14 residues. J lost 6 bases, V lost 0 bases, and 4 bases had no gene match. CDR3 sequence reads: CASSEALGGKTQYF. DNA of the CDR3: TGTGCCAGCAGTGAAGCTCTGGGGGGGAAGACCCAGTACTTC.

The V gene is TRBV9, the J gene TRBJ2-5; 12 nucleotides match TRBD2. CDR3 length: 19 amino acids. J gave up 5 bases and V 2 bases, and 16 bases lay outside the gene matches. Germline V CDR1 and CDR2: SGDLS, YYNGEE. CDR3 loop: CASSVGLAGRGWGSETQYF. The CDR3 DNA reads TGTGCCAGCAGCGTTGGACTAGCGGGAAGAGGTTGGGGTAGTGAGACCCAGTACTTC.

The rearrangement joins TRBV6-5 to TRBJ2-1; D is ambiguous. The CDR3 contains 15 residues. Trimming took 7 bases from V and 3 from J, leaving 16 bases between them. Germline-derived CDR1 and CDR2 are MNHEY and SVGAGI. The CDR3 DNA reads as TGTGCCAGCACCGTCGGGCCCGCGGTCTACAATGAGCAGTTCTTC. Its protein product is CASTVGPAVYNEQFF.

This rearrangement joins TRBV5-4 to TRBJ2-4; 8 positions match TRBD2. J lost 2 bases, V lost 2 bases, and 6 bases had no gene match. Looked up from germline, CDR1 is SGHNT and CDR2 is YYREEE (reference sequence). The CDR3 is 16 amino acids. The CDR3 DNA follows: TGTGCCAGCAGCTTTTTAAGCGGGAGTCCCAAAAACATTCAGTACTTC. This encodes CASSFLSGSPKNIQYF.

This CDR3 reads CASSSMGQGNTETQYF. The CDR3 DNA is TGTGCCAGCAGCTCCATGGGGCAGGGAAATACGGAGACCCAGTACTTC. The chain joins TRBV7-2 to TRBJ2-5, with a tentative D call TRBD1 (5 bases). The CDR3 spans 16 residues. Germline values: CDR1 SGHTA, CDR2 FQGNSA. Trimming shortened V by 4 bases and J by 5 bases, and 20 bases separated the two germline ends. Full variable domain (outside the CDR3, taken from reference TRBV7-2 and TRBJ2-5): GAGVSQSPSNKVTEKGKDVELRCDPISGHTALYWYRQSLGQGLEFLIYFQGNSAPDKSGLPSDRFSAERTGGSVSTLTIQRTQQEDSAVYLCASSSMGQGNTETQYFGPGTRLLVL.

This chain links TRBV19 with TRBJ1-6; TRBD1 aligns across 8 bases. The germline V gene encodes CDR1 LNHDA and CDR2 SQIVND (reference sequence). After removal of 3 bases from V and 7 bases from J, the junction contained 11 bases not matched to a gene. The CDR3 is made up of 17 amino acids. The DNA of the CDR3 is TGTGCCAGTAGTATGGTTTTGGGACGACAGGGGAATTCACCCCTCCACTTT. It encodes CASSMVLGRQGNSPLHF.

V usage is TRBV2 and J usage is TRBJ1-4; possible D gene TRBD1, 6 bases. Trimming took 1 base from V and 10 from J, leaving 13 bases between them. The CDR3 is 14 amino acids. In germline, CDR1 is SNHLY, CDR2 FYNNEI. The CDR3 DNA sequence: TGTGCCAGCAGTGAAGAACAGGGTAGGGGAAAACTGTTTTTT. Its protein is CASSEEQGRGKLFF.

The CDR3 protein is CASSPTGSGSYEQYF. CDR3 DNA: TGTGCCAGCAGCCCCACGGGGAGCGGGTCCTACGAGCAGTACTTC. V gene TRBV9 combines with J gene TRBJ2-7; D perhaps matches TRBD2 (6 bases). V was shortened by 4 bases and J by 1 base, with 15 bases between the two germline ends. The CDR3 extends over 15 amino acids. Germline V gene lookup returns CDR1 SGDLS and CDR2 YYNGEE.

The rearrangement links TRBV29-1 to TRBJ1-1, with D possibly matching TRBD1 (5 bases). V gave up 4 bases and J gave up 0 bases, with 12 bases separating them. Looked up from germline, CDR1 is SQVTM and CDR2 is ANQGSEA. This CDR3 comprises 14 residues. CDR3 coding DNA: TGCAGCGTTGTGTTGAGGGGCGTGAACACTGAAGCTTTCTTT. Residues: CSVVLRGVNTEAFF. Complete variable domain (other parts from reference TRBV29-1 and TRBJ1-1): SAVISQKPSRDICQRGTSLTIQCQVDSQVTMMFWYRQQPGQSLTLIATANQGSEATYESGFVIDKFPISRPNLTFSTLTVSNMSPEDSSIYLCSVVLRGVNTEAFFGQGTRLTVV.

This sequence joins TRBV7-2 and TRBJ2-1, with 14 positions matching TRBD2. This CDR3 is built from 16 residues. Germline V gene sequence: CDR1 SGHTA, CDR2 FQGNSA. Trimming at V came to 3 bases and at J to 9 bases, leaving 7 bases not matched to a gene. CDR3 in DNA: TGTGCCAGCAGCTTCTCTGGGACTAGCGGGGGCAGTGAGCAGTTCTTC. This gives the protein CASSFSGTSGGSEQFF.

The J gene is TRBJ2-1, the V gene TRBV15; D not resolved. Trimming removed 1 base at V and 3 bases at J, with 13 bases between. The CDR3 has 16 residues. In germline, CDR1 is LNHNV, CDR2 YYDKDF (reference sequence). CDR3 in amino acids: CATSRVPLGGYNEQFF. The DNA for the CDR3 is TGTGCCACCAGCAGAGTCCCCCTCGGCGGCTACAATGAGCAGTTCTTC. The full variable domain, its missing parts supplied by reference TRBV15 and TRBJ2-1, is DAMVIQNPRYQVTQFGKPVTLSCSQTLNHNVMYWYQQKSSQAPKLLFHYYDKDFNNEADTPDNFQSRRPNTSFCFLDIRSPGLGDTAMYLCATSRVPLGGYNEQFFGPGTRLTVL.

The chain employs TRBV7-3 and TRBJ2-1; D assignment may be TRBD1 or TRBD2 (5 bases each). V was pared by 5 bases and J by 5 bases, with 16 bases between. The germline V gene has CDR1 SGHTA and CDR2 FQGTGA. The CDR3 covers 15 residues. The CDR3 bases are TGTGCCAGCAGCCCCGGGACGTCCGACAACAATGAGCAGTTCTTC. Its protein product is CASSPGTSDNNEQFF. Combining the CDR3 with reference TRBV7-3 and TRBJ2-1 gives the whole variable domain GAGVSQTPSNKVTEKGKYVELRCDPISGHTALYWYRQSLGQGPEFLIYFQGTGAADDSGLPNDRFFAVRPEGSVSTLKIQRTERGDSAVYLCASSPGTSDNNEQFFGPGTRLTVL.

V and J are TRBV3-1 (or the pseudogene TRBV3-2) and TRBJ2-4, with no clear D. Germline V gene lookup returns CDR1 LGHDT and CDR2 YNNKEL (reference sequence). The CDR3 covers 14 residues. The V and J ends lost 1 base and 4 bases respectively, with 8 bases between them. The CDR3 DNA reads as TGTGCCAGCAGCCAAGGGCCCGCTAAAAACATTCAGTACTTC. Encoded protein: CASSQGPAKNIQYF.

The chain recombines TRBV29-1 with TRBJ1-3; D gene ambiguous. CDR1 SQVTM and CDR2 ANQGSEA come from the germline V gene. Trimming shortened V by 1 base and J by 0 bases, and 4 bases separated the two germline ends. This CDR3 region has 13 residues. Here the CDR3 DNA reads TGCAGCGTTGAAGTCACCTCTGGAAACACCATATATTTT. It specifies CSVEVTSGNTIYF.

V usage is TRBV7-2 and J usage is TRBJ1-3; maybe TRBD1 (6 bases). The CDR3 covers 17 residues. Deletions cut 1 base from V and 10 bases from J, with 23 bases between. Germline CDR1 is SGHTA and CDR2 is FQGNSA. CDR3 coding DNA: TGTGCCAGCAGCTTAGTTGGAGGAGGGGGGGTGGCGAGGACCATATATTTT. It encodes CASSLVGGGGVARTIYF.

The gene calls are TRBV5-1 and TRBJ1-6; TRBD1 aligns across 7 bases. J was trimmed by 7 bases and V by 5 bases; bases with no gene match: 6. Germline-derived CDR1 and CDR2 are SGHRS and YFSETQ. The CDR3 spans 14 residues. CDR3 bases: TGCGCCAGCAGATCGGGACAGAAAAATTCACCCCTCCACTTT. Its translation is CASRSGQKNSPLHF.

The chain couples TRBV10-3 to TRBJ2-6, with D unresolved. V lost 3 bases and J lost 1, with 10 bases in between. The CDR3 has 16 amino acids. CDR1 ENHRY and CDR2 SYGVKD come from the germline V gene. CDR3 in amino acids: CAISDMVGSGANVLTF. CDR3 bases: TGTGCCATCAGTGACATGGTGGGGTCTGGGGCCAACGTCCTGACTTTC.

The gene calls are TRBV2 and TRBJ1-5, with 8 bases lining up with TRBD1. CDR3 size: 14 residues. Germline values: CDR1 SNHLY, CDR2 FYNNEI. Germline trimming cut 6 bases from V and 3 bases from J; bases unmatched to any gene: 4. The DNA for the CDR3 is TGTGCCAGCAGAGGACAGGGCTTCAATCAGCCCCAGCATTTT. As protein: CASRGQGFNQPQHF. Variable domain in full (rest from reference TRBV2 and TRBJ1-5): EPEVTQTPSHQVTQMGQEVILRCVPISNHLYFYWYRQILGQKVEFLVSFYNNEISEKSEIFDDQFSVERPDGSNFTLKIRSTKLEDSAMYFCASRGQGFNQPQHFGDGTRLSIL.